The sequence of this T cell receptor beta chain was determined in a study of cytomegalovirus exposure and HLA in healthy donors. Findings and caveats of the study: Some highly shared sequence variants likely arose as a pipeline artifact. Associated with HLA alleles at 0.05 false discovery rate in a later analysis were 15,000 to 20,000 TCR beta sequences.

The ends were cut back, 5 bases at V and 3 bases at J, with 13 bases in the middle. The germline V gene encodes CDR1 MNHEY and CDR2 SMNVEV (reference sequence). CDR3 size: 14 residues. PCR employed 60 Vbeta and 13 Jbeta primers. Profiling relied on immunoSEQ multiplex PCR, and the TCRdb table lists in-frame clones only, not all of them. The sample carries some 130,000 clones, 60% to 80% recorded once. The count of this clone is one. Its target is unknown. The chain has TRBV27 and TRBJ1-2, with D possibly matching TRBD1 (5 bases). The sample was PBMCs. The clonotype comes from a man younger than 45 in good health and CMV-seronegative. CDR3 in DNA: TGTGCCAGCAGTCAACGGGGGGTTTACTATGGCTACACCTTC. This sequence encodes CASSQRGVYYGYTF.